This T cell receptor beta chain was documented in a study of molecular identifiers for immune sequencing clone quantification. Findings and limits, study-wide: Clonotypes surpassing 20 RNA copies contained over 99% of effector molecules, versus under 1% in naive cells. About a million naive cells reportedly did not prevent detection of spiked Jurkat TCR RNA from one cell.

Naive CD8 T cells were FACS-sorted by CD8+CD4-CCR7+CD45RA+ markers. TCRdb re-analysed the PCR reads in MiXCR, keeping a single row per CDR3 protein. This sample has 550,000 to 750,000 distinct CDR3 sequences, with about 20% found just once. The sample holds many counts of this clonotype. Antigen unknown. The source is a human donor in good health. Some libraries in this study had Jurkat cell RNA spiked in. The sequencing input was naive CD8+ T cells from blood, with Jurkat cell RNA spiked in. Subset in this sample: FACS-sorted CD8+CD4-CCR7+CD45RA+ naive T cells.

The CDR3 region has the DNA TGCAGCGTTGACGGGACTAGCGAGAGCACAGATACGCAGTATTTT. It yields the protein CSVDGTSESTDTQYF. The gene calls are TRBV29-1 and TRBJ2-3, with TRBD2 matching over 10 bases. CDR1 and CDR2 from the germline V gene are SQVTM and ANQGSEA. V gave up 3 bases and J gave up 0 bases; unmatched junction bases: 3. The CDR3 consists of 15 residues.